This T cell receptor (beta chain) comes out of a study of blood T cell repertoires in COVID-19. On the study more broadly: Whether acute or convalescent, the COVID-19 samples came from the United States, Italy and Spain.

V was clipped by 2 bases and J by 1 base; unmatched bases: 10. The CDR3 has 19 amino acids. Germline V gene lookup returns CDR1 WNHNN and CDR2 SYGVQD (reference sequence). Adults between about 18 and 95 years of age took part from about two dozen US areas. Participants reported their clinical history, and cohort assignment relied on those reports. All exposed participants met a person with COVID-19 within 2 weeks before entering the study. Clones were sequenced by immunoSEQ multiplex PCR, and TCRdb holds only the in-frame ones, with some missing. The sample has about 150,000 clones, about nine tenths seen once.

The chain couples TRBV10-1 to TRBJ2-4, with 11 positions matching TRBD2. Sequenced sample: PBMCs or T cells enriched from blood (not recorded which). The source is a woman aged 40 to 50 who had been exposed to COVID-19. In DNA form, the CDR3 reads TGCGCCAGCAGTGAGCAAACTAGCGGGAGAACTCGGGCCAAAAACATTCAGTACTTC. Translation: CASSEQTSGRTRAKNIQYF.